These 11 T cell receptor beta chains originate from one sample sequenced in a study of Graves' ophthalmopathy and Graves' hyperthyroidism. The TCR beta CDR3 regions underwent amplification from RNA transcripts. An initial RT-PCR round employing HTBI primers preceded a second-round multiplex PCR. TCRdb reanalysed the multiplex PCR reads using MiXCR and keeps one entry per CDR3 protein. The sample includes 560,000 or so distinct CDR3 sequences, about two fifths of them seen just once. The sample taken for sequencing was peripheral blood or thyroid tissue (not recorded which). The receptors here all came from an adult man with Graves' hyperthyroidism.

CDR3 DNA: TGCAGCGTTGCGGTGAGCTCCTACGAGCAGTACTTC. This sequence encodes CSVAVSSYEQYF. The chain links TRBV29-1 to TRBJ2-7; no reliable D call. V lost 4 bases, J lost 0 bases, and 7 bases lay in between. CDR3 length equals 12 residues. Germline values: CDR1 SQVTM, CDR2 ANQGSEA.

This clonotype occurred many times. The V call is TRBV19, the J call TRBJ1-5, with 7 nucleotides matching TRBD1. The CDR3 covers 14 residues. Germline V CDR1 and CDR2: LNHDA, SQIVND (reference sequence). Trimming cost V 5 bases and J 5 bases; bases outside gene matches: 6. CDR3 nucleotides: TGTGCCAGTAGTGAGACAGGGAGGCATCAGCCCCAGCATTTT. Protein: CASSETGRHQPQHF.

This sequence joins TRBV29-1 and TRBJ2-3, with D perhaps TRBD1 (5 bases). The V gene lost 1 base and the J gene lost 0 bases, with 8 bases spanning the gap. The length of the CDR3 is 14 residues. Per the germline V gene, CDR1 is SQVTM and CDR2 is ANQGSEA. The CDR3 loop reads CSVEGQGSTDTQYF. The CDR3 region has the DNA TGCAGCGTTGAAGGGCAGGGAAGCACAGATACGCAGTATTTT.

The chain combines TRBV20-1 with TRBJ2-5, with 9 bases aligning to TRBD1. V was pared by 0 bases and J by 4 bases, with 12 bases of the junction left unmatched. Germline values: CDR1 DFQATT, CDR2 SNEGSKA (reference sequence). CDR3 size: 17 residues. CDR3 bases: TGCAGTGCTAGAGATCGGGGACAGGGCGGGGCCCTAGAGACCCAGTACTTC. Translating gives CSARDRGQGGALETQYF.

The chain employs TRBV2 and TRBJ2-3; D is tentatively TRBD1 or TRBD2 (8 bases each). The CDR3 spans 17 residues. The V gene lost 6 bases and the J gene lost 8 bases, with 27 bases spanning the gap. Germline-derived CDR1 and CDR2 are SNHLY and FYNNEI. The CDR3 region is CASRQPQQGGLDFTQYF. CDR3 DNA sequence: TGTGCCAGCAGGCAGCCGCAACAGGGGGGACTAGATTTTACGCAGTATTTT.

This clonotype has ten or more counts. The rearrangement joins TRBV5-1 to TRBJ1-1, with D unclear. CDR1 is SGHRS, CDR2 YFSETQ, per germline. There are 15 residues in the CDR3. The V and J ends lost 0 bases and 1 base respectively, with 10 bases between them. This chain's CDR3 is CASSLGTTRNTEAFF. Here the CDR3 DNA reads TGCGCCAGCAGCTTGGGTACCACACGGAACACTGAAGCTTTCTTT. The variable domain in full, with the rest retrieved from reference TRBV5-1 and TRBJ1-1, is KAGVTQTPRYLIKTRGQQVTLSCSPISGHRSVSWYQQTPGQGLQFLFEYFSETQRNKGNFPGRFSGRQFSNSRSEMNVSTLELGDSALYLCASSLGTTRNTEAFFGQGTRLTVV.

To note about this clonotype: This may be a read error: a much more frequent sequence differs by one nucleotide. The chain couples TRBV5-1 to TRBJ2-7; the match to TRBD1 covers 7 bases. The CDR3 is 16 amino acids. Germline CDR1 SGHRS, CDR2 YFSETQ. Here the CDR3 reads CASSNTGTVNSHEQYF. The CDR3 DNA sequence: TGCGCCAGCAGCAATACCGGGACAGTGAACTCCCACGAGCAGTACTTC.

This rearrangement joins TRBV19 to TRBJ2-7, with D maybe TRBD2 (6 bases). This CDR3 is 13 amino acids long. V gave up 4 bases and J gave up 3 bases, with 10 bases separating them. The germline CDR1 and CDR2 sequences are LNHDA and SQIVND (reference sequence). This CDR3 is CASSRDSVYEQYF. The CDR3 DNA follows: TGTGCCAGTAGTAGGGACTCGGTCTACGAGCAGTACTTC.

The J gene is TRBJ2-7, the V gene TRBV29-1; D is undetermined. The length of the CDR3 is 9 residues. The V gene's germline CDR1 is SQVTM and CDR2 ANQGSEA. V was trimmed by 8 bases and J by 5 bases, leaving 7 bases between them. Here the CDR3 reads CSFRDEQYF. CDR3 coding DNA: TGCAGCTTTCGGGACGAGCAGTACTTC.

This clonotype showed up just a few times. This chain joins TRBV7-9 and TRBJ2-2, with 8 nucleotides matching TRBD2. Germline-derived CDR1 and CDR2 are SEHNR and FQNEAQ (reference sequence). This CDR3 contains 16 residues. Trimming removed 6 bases from V and 0 bases from J; junction bases left unmatched: 6. Written as DNA, the CDR3 is TGTGCCAGCAGGTCCCCGGGAGGGCCGAACACCGGGGAGCTGTTTTTT. It codes for CASRSPGGPNTGELFF.

Notes on this clonotype: The junction does not match germline at one end; this may be a read error. The rearrangement uses TRBV2 and TRBJ2-7; D is tentatively TRBD1 or TRBD2 (5 bases each). CDR1 is SNHLY and CDR2 is FYNNEI in the germline V gene. The CDR3 loop spans 17 amino acids. The CDR3 loop reads CASSSNTPMGPDYGQYF. Written as DNA, the CDR3 is TGTGCCAGCAGTTCCAACACGCCTATGGGACCCGACTACGGGCAGTACTTC.